The 13 T cell receptor beta chains presented below share a single source sample, sequenced in a study of T-cell memory formation after mild COVID-19. TCRdb reanalysed the 5' RACE reads using MiXCR and keeps one entry per CDR3 protein. The table has 68,000 or so distinct CDR3 sequences, roughly 17% seen once; the top ten hold 31%. Material: PBMCs or a T cell subset sorted from them (not recorded which). Every receptor here comes from an adult woman who had mild COVID-19 (a few samples of this study predate the infection). Cell type and time point are not known.

This rearrangement joins TRBV4-3 to TRBJ2-7; TRBD2 might be the D (9 bases). The germline V gene encodes CDR1 LGHNA and CDR2 YSLEER. V was trimmed by 4 bases and J by 2 bases, leaving 21 bases between them. This CDR3 has 17 residues. CDR3: CASSLGQGASGTYEQYF. In DNA form, the CDR3 reads TGCGCCAGCAGCCTAGGACAGGGCGCTAGCGGGACCTACGAGCAGTACTTC.

In its sample, this clonotype was seen many times. This CDR3 is CASSSGGSYEQYF. CDR3 nucleotide sequence: TGTGCCAGCAGCTCGGGAGGCTCCTACGAGCAGTACTTC. V gene TRBV5-4 combines with J gene TRBJ2-7; the match to TRBD2 covers 7 bases. V shed 3 bases and J 0 bases; nucleotides not matched to a gene: 0. The CDR3 has 13 residues. Germline V gives CDR1 SGHNT, CDR2 YYREEE (reference sequence).

As DNA, the CDR3 is TGCAGCGTTGAGGTTCCGGTGGGGCGGGCCCTTAACGAGCAGTACTTC. This translates into CSVEVPVGRALNEQYF. This chain connects TRBV29-1 to TRBJ2-7; D assignment may be TRBD1 or TRBD2 (5 bases each). V was clipped by 3 bases and J by 5 bases, with 23 bases between them. The CDR3 loop spans 16 amino acids. Germline CDR1 is SQVTM and CDR2 is ANQGSEA.

The chain carries TRBV5-6 and TRBJ2-7; D gene ambiguous. The germline gives CDR1 SGHDT, CDR2 YYEEEE. CDR3 length equals 14 residues. With 0 bases removed from V and 2 bases from J, the gap between germline ends came to 9 bases. The CDR3 sequence: CASSLGGSAYEQYF. Written as DNA, the CDR3 is TGTGCCAGCAGCTTGGGGGGATCAGCCTACGAGCAGTACTTC.

This clonotype was seen only a few times. The chain carries TRBV11-2 and TRBJ2-1, with 7 positions matching TRBD2. The CDR3 is made up of 15 amino acids. V lost 5 bases, J lost 7 bases, and 11 bases stayed unmatched. Per the germline V gene, CDR1 is SGHAT and CDR2 is FQNNGV. In nucleotides, the CDR3 is TGTGCCAGCAGCCGAGAGGCGGCGGGGGTGAATGAGCAGTTCTTC. Its protein product is CASSREAAGVNEQFF.

There are a few counts of this clonotype. The rearrangement joins TRBV4-1 to TRBJ1-1; 7 nucleotides agree with TRBD1. Germline CDR1 and CDR2: MGHRA and YSYEKL. The CDR3 is 16 amino acids. The trim removed 3 bases at V and 0 bases at J, leaving 7 bases unmatched. CDR3 loop: CASSQGTDLMNTEAFF. The CDR3 region has the DNA TGCGCCAGCAGCCAGGGGACAGACCTTATGAACACTGAAGCTTTCTTT.

This clonotype has a handful of counts. The V and J genes are TRBV7-3 and TRBJ2-1; D unclear. Germline CDR1 reads SGHTA; CDR2 reads FQGTGA. V shed 5 bases and J shed 12 bases, with 17 bases lying between them. This CDR3 region has 13 residues. CDR3 amino acids: CASSPKGRPGQFF. The CDR3 region has the DNA TGTGCCAGCAGCCCTAAGGGAAGGCCCGGGCAGTTCTTC.

This clonotype was seen a few times. J is TRBJ2-7 and V is TRBV5-6; D is unresolved. Trimming took off 0 bases at V and 6 bases at J, with 10 bases between the two ends. The CDR3 covers 13 residues. The germline gives CDR1 SGHDT, CDR2 YYEEEE. This CDR3 reads CASSLAGGAEQYF. In nucleotides, the CDR3 is TGTGCCAGCAGCTTGGCCGGTGGAGCCGAGCAGTACTTC.

This clonotype has at least ten counts. The chain is built from TRBV7-6 and TRBJ2-3; the match to TRBD2 covers 8 bases. After removal of 4 bases from V and 3 bases from J, the junction contained 12 bases not matched to a gene. The CDR3 covers 17 residues. Germline assignment: CDR1 SGHVS and CDR2 FNYEAQ. The CDR3 is CASSYVSGIEPTDTQYF. As DNA, the CDR3 is TGTGCCAGCAGCTATGTTAGCGGGATAGAGCCGACAGATACGCAGTATTTT.

The CDR3 DNA reads TGTGCCAGCAGGAGGGACACTCACGAGCAGTACTTC. Translated, it gives CASRRDTHEQYF. The V gene is TRBV12-3 or TRBV12-4, the J gene TRBJ2-7; the D gene is possibly TRBD1 (6 bases). The CDR3 is 12 amino acids. V lost 6 bases and J 5 bases, leaving 11 bases between the germline ends.

The chain links TRBV18 to TRBJ2-5, with 7 bases that match TRBD1. The DNA end favors TRBJ2-7, so the J call may be wrong. The CDR3 is 16 residues long. The germline gives CDR1 KGHSH, CDR2 LQKENI. The CDR3 loop is CASSPTPVRGNYEQYF. For the CDR3, the DNA is TGTGCCAGCTCACCGACCCCCGTCAGGGGGAACTACGAGCAGTACTTC.

This clonotype was detected a few times. This rearrangement joins TRBV7-9 to TRBJ2-1; 8 bases line up with TRBD1. This CDR3 comprises 16 residues. Germline trimming cut 7 bases from V and 0 bases from J; bases unmatched to any gene: 8. Germline V lookup: CDR1 SEHNR, CDR2 FQNEAQ (reference sequence). CDR3 DNA: TGTGCCAGCACCCCTCCGGGACAGGTCTCCTACAATGAGCAGTTCTTC. Protein: CASTPPGQVSYNEQFF.

The genes are TRBV5-1 and TRBJ2-6; D unresolved. Germline values: CDR1 SGHRS, CDR2 YFSETQ. V lost 0 bases and J lost 0, with 10 bases in between. The CDR3 covers 17 residues. The DNA for the CDR3 is TGCGCCAGCAGCTTGGATCGGCTGAGCTCTGGGGCCAACGTCCTGACTTTC. Its protein is CASSLDRLSSGANVLTF.